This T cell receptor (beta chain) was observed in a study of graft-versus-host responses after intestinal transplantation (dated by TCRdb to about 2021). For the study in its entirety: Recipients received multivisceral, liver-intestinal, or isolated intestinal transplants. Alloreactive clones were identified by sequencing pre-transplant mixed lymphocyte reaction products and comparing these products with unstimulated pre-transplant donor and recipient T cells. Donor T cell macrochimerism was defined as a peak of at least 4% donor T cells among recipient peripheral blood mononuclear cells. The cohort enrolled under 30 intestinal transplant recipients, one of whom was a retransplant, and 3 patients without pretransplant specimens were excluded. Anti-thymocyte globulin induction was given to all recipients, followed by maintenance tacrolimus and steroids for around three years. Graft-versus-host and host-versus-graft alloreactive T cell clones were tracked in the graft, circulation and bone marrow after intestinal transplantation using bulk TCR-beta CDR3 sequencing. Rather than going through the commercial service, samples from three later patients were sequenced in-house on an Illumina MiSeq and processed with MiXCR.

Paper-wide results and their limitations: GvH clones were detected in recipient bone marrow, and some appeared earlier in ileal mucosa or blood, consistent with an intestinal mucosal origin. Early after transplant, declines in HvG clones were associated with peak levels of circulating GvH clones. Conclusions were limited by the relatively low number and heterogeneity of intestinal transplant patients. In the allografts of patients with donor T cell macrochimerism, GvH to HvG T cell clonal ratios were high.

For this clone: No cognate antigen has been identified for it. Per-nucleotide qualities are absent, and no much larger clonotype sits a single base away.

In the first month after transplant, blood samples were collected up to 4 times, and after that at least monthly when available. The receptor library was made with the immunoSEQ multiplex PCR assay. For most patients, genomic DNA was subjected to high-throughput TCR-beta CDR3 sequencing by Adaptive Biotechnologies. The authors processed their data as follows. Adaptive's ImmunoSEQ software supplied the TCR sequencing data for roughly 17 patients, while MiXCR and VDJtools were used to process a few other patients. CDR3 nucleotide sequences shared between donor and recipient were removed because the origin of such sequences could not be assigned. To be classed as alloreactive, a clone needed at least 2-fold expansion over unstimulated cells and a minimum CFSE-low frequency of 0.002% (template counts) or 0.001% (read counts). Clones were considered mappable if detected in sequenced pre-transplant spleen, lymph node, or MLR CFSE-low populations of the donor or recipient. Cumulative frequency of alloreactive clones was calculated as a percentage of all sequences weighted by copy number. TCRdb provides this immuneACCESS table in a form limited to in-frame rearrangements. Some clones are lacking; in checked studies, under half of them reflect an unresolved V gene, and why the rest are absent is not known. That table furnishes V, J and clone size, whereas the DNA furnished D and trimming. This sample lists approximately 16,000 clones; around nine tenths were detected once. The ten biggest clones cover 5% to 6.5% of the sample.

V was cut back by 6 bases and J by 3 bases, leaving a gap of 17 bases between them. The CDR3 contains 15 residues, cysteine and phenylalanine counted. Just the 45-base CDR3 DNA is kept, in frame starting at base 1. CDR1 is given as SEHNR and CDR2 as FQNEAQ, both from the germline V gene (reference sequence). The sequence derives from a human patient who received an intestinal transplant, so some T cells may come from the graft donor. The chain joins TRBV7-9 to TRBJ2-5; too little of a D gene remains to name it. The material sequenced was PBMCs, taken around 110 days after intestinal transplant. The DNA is TGTGCCAGCAGTCCCGACCCAGCCGTTGAAGAGACCCAGTACTTC. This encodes CASSPDPAVEETQYF.